The source of this T cell receptor beta chain is a study of blood T cell repertoires in COVID-19. Across the study: Whether acute or convalescent, the COVID-19 samples came from the United States, Italy and Spain. In each case, the material was cDNA or gDNA derived from T cells, B-cell-depleted T cells, or PBMCs.

In the authors' methods: Scientists estimated how many nucleated cells there were by amplifying reference gene primers. Clones were sequenced by immunoSEQ multiplex PCR, and TCRdb holds only the in-frame ones, with some missing. V, J and clone size are taken as reported in that table, and D and trimming were inferred from the DNA itself. This table has about 180,000 clones, under 90% appearing once. The V and J ends lost 3 bases and 2 bases respectively, with 14 bases between them. Germline V gives CDR1 MNHNS, CDR2 SASEGT. CDR3 size: 15 residues. The TCR sequence derives from a human donor in a cohort sampled during active COVID-19. Sequenced input: peripheral blood. This sequence joins TRBV6-1 and TRBJ2-7; TRBD2 might be the D (6 bases). CDR3 protein: CASSERDRSPYEQYF. In nucleotides, the CDR3 is TGTGCCAGCAGTGAGCGGGACCGATCCCCCTACGAGCAGTACTTC.